A single sample gave rise to the 4 T cell receptor beta chains below, sequenced in a study of blood T cell repertoires in COVID-19 (dated by TCRdb to 2020 to 2022). Receptor libraries were prepared by the immunoSEQ multiplex PCR assay. TCRdb re-hosts the immuneACCESS table, in-frame sequences only. Its copies lack some clones; in the studies checked, an unresolved V gene accounts for under half of them, and the cause for the rest is not known. This sample gives 45,000 to 55,000 clones in total; just under 80% of them show up just once. The leading ten clones occupy under 15% of the sample. The sequencing sample was made of peripheral blood. Source of these receptors: a human donor with active or convalescent COVID-19. The donor label of this sample is uncertain.

The genes are TRBV10-2 and TRBJ2-3, with 10 bases that match TRBD1. Germline values: CDR1 WSHSY, CDR2 SAAADI. The CDR3 runs to 16 residues. Trimming took 6 bases from V and 4 from J; bases not matched to a gene: 10. The CDR3 coding sequence is TGCGCCAGCAGCGAGACCCCGACAGGGGGCCCAGATACGCAGTATTTT. Encoded protein: CASSETPTGGPDTQYF.

The gene calls are TRBV6-6 and TRBJ2-7; 10 bases fit TRBD2. CDR1 is MNHNY, CDR2 SVGAGI, per germline (reference sequence). V lost 6 bases, J lost 1 base, and 6 bases stayed unmatched. The CDR3 length is 15 residues. CDR3 DNA sequence: TGTGCCAGCAGGGAAACTAGCGGGGCTTCCTACGAGCAGTACTTC. It yields the protein CASRETSGASYEQYF.

The chain links TRBV30 to TRBJ2-7, with TRBD2 as a possible D gene (6 bases). Germline lookup yields CDR1 GTSNPN and CDR2 SVGIG (reference sequence). This CDR3 has 13 residues. The V end lost 0 bases, the J end lost 3 bases, and 9 bases lay between the germline ends. The CDR3 DNA is TGTGCCTGGAGTGTTACGGGACTCTACGAGCAGTACTTC. Protein product: CAWSVTGLYEQYF.

In the case of this clone: Its ends do not fully match the called genes, so a read error is possible. The chain links TRBV5-4 to TRBJ2-7, with TRBD1 as a possible D gene (6 bases). The germline V gene encodes CDR1 SGHNT and CDR2 YYREEE (reference sequence). This CDR3 region has 15 residues. CDR3 coding DNA: TGTGCCAGCCGCTTCGCCACAGGGTCGGGCTACGAGCAGTACTTC. Translation gives CASRFATGSGYEQYF.